These T cell receptor beta chains were read from a single sample in a study of blood T cell repertoires in COVID-19. Sequencing used immunoSEQ multiplex PCR; TCRdb keeps in-frame clones, though not all of them. The repertoire holds 200,000 to 300,000 clones, with around four fifths as singletons. Sequencing used peripheral blood. The origin of the receptors is a man aged 55-75 years with acute or convalescent COVID-19. Each CDR3 is given with its conserved first and last residue. The D gene is left open where the match is weak. Clone sizes are given selectively: once, few, many, or a class where the clone is expanded.

D gene	J gene	clone size	V gene	CDR3 DNA	CDR3 protein
TRBD2	TRBJ2-5	few	TRBV27	TGTGCCAGCAGCAATCCGGGAGGCGTGGAGACCCAGTACTTC	CASSNPGGVETQYF
.	TRBJ2-1	.	TRBV10-2	TGCGCCACTGAACCGGGACTGTATTACAATGAGCAGTTCTTC	CATEPGLYYNEQFF
.	TRBJ2-1	few	TRBV5-4	TGTGCCAGCAGCTCCCGGGACGGGGGCAATGAGCAGTTCTTC	CASSSRDGGNEQFF
TRBD1	TRBJ2-3	.	TRBV5-1	TGCGCCAGCAGCGATCCGGGACAGGGGGGCTTCGGTACGCAGTATTTT	CASSDPGQGGFGTQYF
.	TRBJ1-2	.	TRBV2	TGTGCCAGCAGTTCAGGCGCCTACTATGGCTACACCTTC	CASSSGAYYGYTF
.	TRBJ2-1	.	TRBV6-2/TRBV6-3	TGTGCCAGCAGTTACTCGCTCTCAGTCCCCCACAATGAGCAGTTCTTC	CASSYSLSVPHNEQFF
TRBD1	TRBJ2-5	.	TRBV3-1/TRBV3-2	TGTGCCAGCAGCCAAGCCGGGACAGGGGGAGAGACCCAGTACTTC	CASSQAGTGGETQYF
TRBD1	TRBJ1-1	.	TRBV30	TGTGCCTGGAGTGGACAGGGAGGCACTGAAGCTTTCTTT	CAWSGQGGTEAFF
TRBD1	TRBJ2-1	.	TRBV4-1	TGCGCCAGCAGCCGGGGGACAGGGGGGAACTCCTACAATGAGCAGTTCTTC	CASSRGTGGNSYNEQFF
TRBD1	TRBJ1-2	.	TRBV28	TGTGCCAGCAGTGTGACAGGGCAGCGCGGCTACACCTTC	CASSVTGQRGYTF
.	TRBJ2-5	.	TRBV12-5	TGTGCTAGTGGTCGTGGGGAGAGGTACCAAGAGACCCAGTACTTC	CASGRGERYQETQYF
TRBD1	TRBJ2-6	.	TRBV11-2	TGTGCCAGCAGCGACAGGGTGTCTGGGGCCAACGTCCTGACTTTC	CASSDRVSGANVLTF
.	TRBJ1-1	.	TRBV19	TGTGCCAGTAGTATTGCACAGGGATTGAACACTGAAGCTTTCTTT	CASSIAQGLNTEAFF
TRBD1	TRBJ2-7	.	TRBV7-9	TGTGCCAGCAGCTTAATGGGCGGCTCAGGGGGCAATTACGAGCAGTACTTC	CASSLMGGSGGNYEQYF
.	TRBJ1-6	.	TRBV27	TGTGCCAGCAGTTTCCCCCTCCTTAATTCACCCCTCCACTTT	CASSFPLLNSPLHF
.	TRBJ2-7	.	TRBV5-6	TGTGCCAGCAGCATATACTACGAGCAGTACTTC	CASSIYYEQYF
TRBD2	TRBJ2-2	.	TRBV4-1	TGCGCCAGCAGCCAAGATGGTGGTAGCGGGGCCAACACCGGGGAGCTGTTTTTT	CASSQDGGSGANTGELFF
TRBD1	TRBJ2-2	.	TRBV5-1	TGCGCCAGCAGCTCATTTCCCGGGACAGGGGGCACCGGGGAGCTGTTTTTT	CASSSFPGTGGTGELFF
.	TRBJ1-6	.	TRBV9	TGTGCCAGCAGCGTAGCGGCGGAGGGGTCCTCACCCCTCCACTTT	CASSVAAEGSSPLHF
TRBD2	TRBJ2-7	.	TRBV4-3	TGCGCCAGCAGCTGGGCGGGGGGCCTAGAGGACGAGCAGTACTTC	CASSWAGGLEDEQYF
.	TRBJ2-3	.	TRBV13	TGTGCCAGCACCTCGGGGGGCGGGGATACGCAGTATTTT	CASTSGGGDTQYF
.	TRBJ2-2	.	TRBV29-1	TGCAGCTATACCGTGCTGCTTAAACACCGGGGAGCTGTTTTT	CSYTVLLKHRGAVF
TRBD1	TRBJ2-5	.	TRBV7-8	TGTGCCAGCAGCTCCCACGGACAGGGCCAAGAGACCCAGTACTTC	CASSSHGQGQETQYF
TRBD1	TRBJ2-1	.	TRBV24-1	TGTGCCACCAGTGATTTTAACAGGGGCAATGAGCAGTTCTTC	CATSDFNRGNEQFF
.	TRBJ2-5	.	TRBV19	TGTGCCAGTAGCCGGGACCAAGAGACCCAGTACTTC	CASSRDQETQYF
.	TRBJ2-1	.	TRBV21-1	TGTGCCAGCAGCCTAGGGGGGGCAAGGGGCATGGAGCAGTTCTTC	CASSLGGARGMEQFF
TRBD1	TRBJ1-5	.	TRBV6-5	TGTGCCACATTTCCGGGACAGGGTGATCAGCCCCAGCATTTT	CATFPGQGDQPQHF
.	TRBJ1-4	.	TRBV5-1	TGCGCCAGCAGCTCAGCCTCTTCCGGGACGGGGAGGTCTAATGAAAAACTGTTTTTT	CASSSASSGTGRSNEKLFF
.	TRBJ2-4	.	TRBV5-6	TGTGCCAGCAGCTTGTCGATAACGCGGGACGGAAAAAACATTCAGTACTTC	CASSLSITRDGKNIQYF
.	TRBJ2-7	.	TRBV28	TGTGCCAGCAGCCGGGACAACGAGTTTGTCGAGCAGTACTTC	CASSRDNEFVEQYF
.	TRBJ1-5	.	TRBV30	TGTGCCTGGAGCGCTCTAGGCAATCAGCCCCAGCATTTT	CAWSALGNQPQHF
.	TRBJ1-1	.	TRBV7-8	TGTGCCAGCAGCCGAGCGTTAGAGAGTGGCACTGAAGCTTTCTTT	CASSRALESGTEAFF
TRBD2	TRBJ2-5	.	TRBV10-3	TGTGCCATCACTCCTAGCGGGGGGCCACAAGAGACCCAGTACTTC	CAITPSGGPQETQYF
.	TRBJ1-2	.	TRBV28	TGTGCCAGCAGACCATTGGAGTATGGCTACACCTTC	CASRPLEYGYTF
TRBD1	TRBJ1-2	.	TRBV28	TGTGCAGCGGGACAGGGGATCGTAGGAGGCTACACCTTC	CAAGQGIVGGYTF
.	TRBJ2-1	.	TRBV5-4	TGTGCCAGCAGCTTGTTCCCTGGGGGGAACTCCTACAATGAGCAGTTCTTC	CASSLFPGGNSYNEQFF
.	TRBJ2-5	.	TRBV30	TGTGCCTGGAGTGTACTTCGAAAAGAGACCCAGTACTTC	CAWSVLRKETQYF
.	TRBJ2-5	.	TRBV7-7	TGTGCTAGCAGCTTCGGGGGAGTACCCCAAGAGACCCAGTACTTC	CASSFGGVPQETQYF
TRBD1	TRBJ1-5	.	TRBV6-2/TRBV6-3	TGTGCCAGCAGTTACCCCGGGACAGGGACGTCTCAGCCCCAGCATTTT	CASSYPGTGTSQPQHF
.	TRBJ1-4	once	TRBV5-1	TGCGCCAGCAGCGAATCGGGACGGGGGACAACTAATGAAAAACTGTTTTTT	CASSESGRGTTNEKLFF
TRBD2	TRBJ2-2	.	TRBV5-1	TGCGCCAGCAGCTTACCTAGCGGGGGCACCGGGGAGCTGTTTTTT	CASSLPSGGTGELFF
TRBD2	TRBJ2-1	.	TRBV29-1	TGCAGCGTTGGGTTCAGACTCATAGCGGGAGGGCCTAGTGAGCAGTTCTTC	CSVGFRLIAGGPSEQFF
TRBD1	TRBJ1-1	.	TRBV14	TGTGCCAGCAGCCCATCCCCGACAGGGGCGGTTTTCTTT	CASSPSPTGAVFF
TRBD2	TRBJ2-1	.	TRBV2	TGTGCCAGCAGTGGTGGCGGGGGTCCCTACAATGAGCAGTTCTTC	CASSGGGGPYNEQFF
TRBD2	TRBJ2-1	.	TRBV10-2	TGCGCCAGCAGGACTAGCGGACTCAATGAGCAGTTCTTC	CASRTSGLNEQFF
.	TRBJ2-7	.	TRBV18	TGTGCCAGCTCACCCGGGACATCAATGTACGAGCAGTACTTC	CASSPGTSMYEQYF
TRBD2	TRBJ2-5	.	TRBV29-1	TGCAGCGTTGAAAGCGGGACGGAAACCCAGTACTTC	CSVESGTETQYF
TRBD2	TRBJ2-2	once	TRBV5-1	TGCGCCAGCAGCTTGGCCAGCCTAGCGGGGGCGGGGACCGGGGAGCTGTTTTTT	CASSLASLAGAGTGELFF
TRBD1	TRBJ1-1	.	TRBV6-5	TGTGCCAGCAGTTACTCGATGATGGCAGGGGGGACTGAAGCTTTCTTT	CASSYSMMAGGTEAFF
.	TRBJ1-6	.	TRBV9	TGTGCCAGCAGCGCGCAGGGCAATTCACCCCTCCACTTT	CASSAQGNSPLHF
.	TRBJ2-2	.	TRBV24-1	TGTGCCACCAGTGATTACACGGACAGCACCGGGGAGCTGTTTTTT	CATSDYTDSTGELFF
TRBD2	TRBJ2-1	once	TRBV19	TGTGCCAGTGCCCCTAGCGGGAGCGATGAGCAGTTCTTC	CASAPSGSDEQFF
TRBD2	TRBJ2-7	once	TRBV18	TGTGCCAGCTCACCGTTACCCACTAGCGGGAGGGAGAACGAGCAGTACTTC	CASSPLPTSGRENEQYF
.	TRBJ1-6	.	TRBV18	TGTGCCAGCTCACAGGGGTTAAATAATTCACCCCTCCACTTT	CASSQGLNNSPLHF
TRBD2	TRBJ2-6	.	TRBV7-6	TGTGCCAGCAGCTTCTTAGGGACTAGCATTCTCCCTGGGGCCAACGTCCTGACTTTC	CASSFLGTSILPGANVLTF
TRBD1	TRBJ1-1	.	TRBV27	TGTGCCAGCAGTTTCGGCACAGGGGGCACTGAAGCTTTCTTT	CASSFGTGGTEAFF
.	TRBJ1-1	.	TRBV5-1	TGCGCCAGCAGCCCCGCGGTGGGGGGGCAAATAAGGATGTTGAACACTGAAGCTTTCTTT	CASSPAVGGQIRMLNTEAFF
TRBD2	TRBJ2-5	.	TRBV25-1	TGTGCCAGCAGCGTAGCGGGAGTTAAAGAGACCCAGTACTTC	CASSVAGVKETQYF
TRBD1	TRBJ1-5	.	TRBV20-1	TGCAGTGCAAGTTACAGGGGGCAAGTGGATCAGCCCCAGCATTTT	CSASYRGQVDQPQHF